This T cell receptor (beta chain) was profiled in a study of radiotherapy plus CTLA-4 blockade in lung cancer. Study context: Among enrolled patients, less than 20% responded and roughly 28% achieved disease control. Study-wide findings and caveats: Clones derived from tumor TCRs expanded in blood after radiotherapy plus ipilimumab. The best prediction of response reportedly came from early blood T cell clone dynamics, with interferon-beta.

Clones were sequenced by immunoSEQ multiplex PCR, and TCRdb holds only the in-frame ones, with some missing. The sample has some 49,000 clones; approximately 81% are singletons. Chemo-refractory metastatic non-small-cell lung cancer patients received focal radiation with ipilimumab CTLA-4 blockade. Note on this clone: Its antigen remains unknown.

The germline V gene encodes CDR1 LNHNV and CDR2 YYDKDF (reference sequence). This CDR3 region has 14 residues. V dropped 7 bases and J dropped 6 bases, with 19 bases sitting between them. The chain is built from TRBV15 and TRBJ2-7; TRBD2 is a possible D gene (7 bases). The receptor comes from a human donor with non-small cell lung cancer whose response to radiotherapy plus ipilimumab could not be evaluated. Sequencing was performed on peripheral blood, taken from a patient treated with radiotherapy plus ipilimumab. The CDR3 is CATTGGGDMVEQYF. The CDR3 region has the DNA TGTGCCACCACCGGAGGGGGGGACATGGTCGAGCAGTACTTC.